This T cell receptor (beta chain) originates from a study of shared clonotypes between healthy human individuals. For the study at large: Every donor yielded three CD4 naive, three CD4 memory, two CD8 naive and one CD8 memory plate. Findings and limits, study-wide: Across a few donors, naive CD4 shared 5% to 6.5%, naive CD8 about 3.2%, memory CD4 over 2%, memory CD8 0.4%.

The study enrolled healthy HIV-negative adults without recent acute infections or vaccinations as donors. Study processing details: There were no quality scores in the junction-only immunoSEQ sequences, so filtering differed. Using immunoSEQ multiplex PCR, the repertoire was profiled, and TCRdb retains in-frame clones only, with some absent. V and J calls and clone size are copied from that table; D and trimming were computed from the DNA. Of about 2.3 million clones detected, over 90% appear once; the ten largest clones hold 0.39%. This CDR3 has 16 amino acids. Per the germline V gene, CDR1 is MDHEN and CDR2 is SYDVKM. J gave up 15 bases and V 7 bases, and 20 bases lay outside the gene matches. Only one count was recorded for this clone. Its antigen is unidentified.

The TCR was taken from a man between 18 and 35 years old in good health. Some clones in this sample may be carry-over from other donors' samples. Sequenced input: naive CD4+ T cells from PBMCs. As to subset: CD45RA+ positively selected. The chain has TRBV28 and TRBJ2-1, with TRBD2 identical over 11 bases. The CDR3, as DNA: TGTGCCAGCACCCCCTGGCGTGTAGCGGGAGGGCCCCGGGGGTTCTTC. Amino acid sequence: CASTPWRVAGGPRGFF.